This entry lists 11 T cell receptor beta chains sequenced from one sample in a study of blood T cell repertoires in COVID-19. TCRdb keeps only in-frame clones here, not all; method: immunoSEQ multiplex PCR. The sample contains under 200,000 clones, 79% of which appear only once. Sample: peripheral blood. The receptors stem from a woman aged 60-75 years with COVID-19, enrolled during active disease.

The CDR3 region is CASSYPLGGSSYEQYF. As DNA, the CDR3 is TGTGCCAGCAGTTACCCCCTGGGGGGGAGCTCCTACGAGCAGTACTTC. V usage is TRBV6-5 and J usage is TRBJ2-7; 7 nucleotides align to TRBD2. The V and J ends lost 2 bases and 0 bases, in that order; junction bases with no gene match: 7. Germline assignment: CDR1 MNHEY and CDR2 SVGAGI. The CDR3 sequence is 16 residues long.

The CDR3 DNA sequence: TGTGCCACCAACTCGATCGAGGGACAGGGGAGCACCGGGGAGCTGTTTTTT. Its protein is CATNSIEGQGSTGELFF. The genes are TRBV15 and TRBJ2-2; 10 bases are a match to TRBD1. The CDR3 loop spans 17 amino acids. With 7 bases clipped from V and 4 bases from J, the junction kept 12 bases outside the gene matches. Per germline, CDR1 LNHNV and CDR2 YYDKDF (reference sequence).

The V and J genes are TRBV15 and TRBJ2-5; 8 bases line up with TRBD1. Trimming cost V 8 bases and J 5 bases; bases outside gene matches: 7. In germline, CDR1 is LNHNV, CDR2 YYDKDF (reference sequence). This CDR3 is 13 amino acids long. CDR3 region: CATAPDRDETQYF. For the CDR3, the DNA is TGTGCCACCGCCCCGGACAGGGATGAGACCCAGTACTTC.

This clone was seen a few times. The chain joins TRBV6-5 to TRBJ1-5; no clear D gene. Trimming cost V 7 bases and J 0 bases, with 10 bases left between them. The CDR3 is 14 residues long. Looked up from germline, CDR1 is MNHEY and CDR2 is SVGAGI. The CDR3 region is CASTVSYSNQPQHF. The CDR3, as DNA: TGTGCCAGCACCGTTAGCTATAGCAATCAGCCCCAGCATTTT.

The chain joins TRBV7-6 to TRBJ2-2, with 8 bases that match TRBD2. CDR3 length: 17 residues. Germline values: CDR1 SGHVS, CDR2 FNYEAQ. Unmatched junction bases numbered 11, after V lost 4 bases and J lost 4 bases. This CDR3 is CASSSGLAAIGTGELFF. The CDR3 bases are TGTGCCAGCAGCTCCGGACTAGCTGCGATTGGCACCGGGGAGCTGTTTTTT. The whole variable domain, filled in from reference TRBV7-6 and TRBJ2-2, reads GAGVSQSPRYKVTKRGQDVALRCDPISGHVSLYWYRQALGQGPEFLTYFNYEAQQDKSGLPNDRFSAERPEGSISTLTIQRTEQRDSAMYRCASSSGLAAIGTGELFFGEGSRLTVL.

The chain links TRBV4-1 to TRBJ2-1; 16 positions match TRBD2. The V gene's germline CDR1 is MGHRA and CDR2 YSYEKL. The CDR3 has 20 residues. With V trimmed by 5 bases and J by 0 bases, 10 bases remained unmatched. This CDR3 reads CASSSGTSGRARGSYNEQFF. In DNA form, the CDR3 reads TGCGCCAGCAGCTCTGGGACTAGCGGGAGGGCCCGTGGCTCCTACAATGAGCAGTTCTTC.

This clone was counted between two and nine times. This rearrangement joins TRBV14 to TRBJ2-7; 11 bases align to TRBD2. The V and J ends lost 5 bases and 3 bases, in that order; junction bases with no gene match: 9. The V gene's germline CDR1 is SGHDN and CDR2 FVKESK. The CDR3 consists of 16 residues. The CDR3 is CASSYQTSGKSYEQYF. CDR3 bases: TGTGCCAGCAGCTACCAGACTAGCGGGAAGAGCTACGAGCAGTACTTC. The full variable domain, with the rest looked up from reference TRBV14 and TRBJ2-7, is EAGVTQFPSHSVIEKGQTVTLRCDPISGHDNLYWYRRVMGKEIKFLLHFVKESKQDESGMPNNRFLAERTGGTYSTLKVQPAELEDSGVYFCASSYQTSGKSYEQYFGPGTRLTVT.

The chain uses TRBV5-8 and TRBJ1-3, with D unclear. Germline V gene data show CDR1 as SGHTS and CDR2 as YDEGEE. CDR3 length: 17 residues. V was shortened by 1 base and J by 0 bases, with 14 bases between the two germline ends. CDR3 sequence: CASSLIVSQVSGNTIYF. The CDR3 DNA follows: TGTGCCAGCAGCTTGATTGTCAGTCAAGTCTCTGGAAACACCATATATTTT.

V and J are TRBV28 and TRBJ1-2, with a possible D match to TRBD1 (5 bases). Looked up from germline, CDR1 is MDHEN and CDR2 is SYDVKM. The CDR3 consists of 14 residues. CDR3 protein: CAIATDITNYGYTF. The CDR3 DNA sequence: TGTGCAATCGCGACGGACATAACTAACTATGGCTACACCTTC.

This clone was seen a handful of times. The chain has TRBV3-1 (or the pseudogene TRBV3-2) and TRBJ1-1, with 8 bases matching TRBD1. The V gene end was trimmed by 5 bases and the J gene end by 6 bases; junction bases not matched to a gene: 8. The germline V gene encodes CDR1 LGHDT and CDR2 YNNKEL (reference sequence). The CDR3 sequence is 14 residues long. The CDR3 is CASSAQGAHAEAFF. CDR3 coding DNA: TGTGCCAGCAGCGCTCAGGGGGCTCATGCTGAAGCTTTCTTT.

This chain connects TRBV2 to TRBJ2-5, with D possibly matching TRBD1 (7 bases). With 8 bases removed from V and 3 bases from J, the gap between germline ends came to 10 bases. The CDR3 extends over 12 amino acids. Germline V gene sequence: CDR1 SNHLY, CDR2 FYNNEI. CDR3 residues: CASGGTEETQYF. The DNA for the CDR3 is TGTGCCAGCGGGGGGACAGAAGAGACCCAGTACTTC.